These 19 T cell receptor beta chains share one sample of origin, sequenced in a study of cytomegalovirus exposure and HLA in healthy donors. Method: immunoSEQ multiplex PCR; TCRdb's copy keeps in-frame clones and lacks some. The data contain some 45,000 clones, 80% to 95% of them singletons. The sequenced sample was PBMCs. The receptors come from a man between 18 and 29 years old in good health and CMV-seronegative.

This chain connects TRBV2 to TRBJ2-7; D uncertain. V was shortened by 2 bases and J by 3 bases, with 5 bases between the two germline ends. The CDR3 runs 12 residues. Germline-derived CDR1 and CDR2 are SNHLY and FYNNEI. The CDR3 here is CASSELFYEQYF. As DNA, the CDR3 is TGTGCCAGCAGTGAACTTTTCTACGAGCAGTACTTC. The complete variable domain, with remaining parts taken from reference TRBV2 and TRBJ2-7, reads EPEVTQTPSHQVTQMGQEVILRCVPISNHLYFYWYRQILGQKVEFLVSFYNNEISEKSEIFDDQFSVERPDGSNFTLKIRSTKLEDSAMYFCASSELFYEQYFGPGTRLTVT.

As for this clone: Other DNA variants within this sample encode the same CDR3. The chain uses TRBV28 and TRBJ2-3; 10 bases fit TRBD2. The CDR3 spans 16 residues. The V gene's germline CDR1 is MDHEN and CDR2 SYDVKM. V lost 5 bases, J lost 4 bases, and 9 bases stayed unmatched. CDR3 bases: TGTGCCAGCAGTGAAGGCCTAGCGGGAGAGTCAGATACGCAGTATTTT. Residues: CASSEGLAGESDTQYF.

The chain uses TRBV28 and TRBJ2-1; 9 bases match TRBD2. The V gene end was trimmed by 3 bases and the J gene end by 1 base; junction bases not matched to a gene: 10. The CDR3 spans 18 residues. Germline lookup yields CDR1 MDHEN and CDR2 SYDVKM. DNA for the CDR3: TGTGCCAGCAGTTTTGAGACTAGCGGCTATAAGTCCTACAATGAGCAGTTCTTC. It is translated as CASSFETSGYKSYNEQFF.

The chain joins TRBV6-6 to TRBJ1-4, with D maybe TRBD1 (5 bases). This CDR3 has 15 amino acids. V was shortened by 0 bases and J by 5 bases, with 10 bases between the two germline ends. Germline V gene sequence: CDR1 MNHNY, CDR2 SVGAGI (reference sequence). The CDR3 coding sequence is TGTGCCAGCAGTTACTCTCGGACAAGCAATGAAAAACTGTTTTTT. It translates to CASSYSRTSNEKLFF.

The chain is built from TRBV4-3 and TRBJ1-1; D ambiguous. This CDR3 has 11 amino acids. Per germline, CDR1 LGHNA and CDR2 YSLEER. V lost 1 base, J lost 8 bases, and 5 bases lay in between. Here the CDR3 DNA reads TGCGCCAGCAGCCAAGGCGGGGAAGCTTTCTTT. Amino acid sequence: CASSQGGEAFF.

In its sample, this clone was seen once. The rearrangement uses TRBV6-5 and TRBJ2-5; 7 bases fit TRBD1. The length of the CDR3 is 14 residues. The germline CDR1 and CDR2 sequences are MNHEY and SVGAGI. V lost 5 bases and J lost 3; bases outside the gene matches: 6. CDR3 nucleotide sequence: TGTGCCAGCAGTGCTACCGGGACAGAAGAGACCCAGTACTTC. The encoded protein is CASSATGTEETQYF.

The rearrangement joins TRBV6-1 to TRBJ1-5, with D hard to call. V lost 2 bases and J 2 bases, leaving 13 bases between the germline ends. Germline loops: CDR1 MNHNS, CDR2 SASEGT. There are 16 residues in the CDR3. CDR3 loop: CASSEQRGMGNQPQHF. CDR3 coding DNA: TGTGCCAGCAGTGAACAGAGAGGGATGGGCAATCAGCCCCAGCATTTT.

The chain uses TRBV5-1 and TRBJ2-1; 9 positions match TRBD2. The CDR3 has 15 residues. CDR1 SGHRS and CDR2 YFSETQ come from the germline V gene. The V gene end was trimmed by 6 bases and the J gene end by 7 bases; junction bases not matched to a gene: 11. The CDR3 protein is CASKLAGPLGNEQFF. The DNA for the CDR3 is TGCGCCAGCAAGCTAGCGGGACCCCTGGGGAATGAGCAGTTCTTC.

J is TRBJ2-5 and V is TRBV2; 7 positions match TRBD1. CDR1 SNHLY and CDR2 FYNNEI come from the germline V gene. J was trimmed by 5 bases and V by 6 bases; bases with no gene match: 6. The CDR3 extends over 13 amino acids. The CDR3 sequence is CASRRGPAETQYF. As DNA, the CDR3 is TGTGCCAGCAGGAGGGGGCCGGCGGAGACCCAGTACTTC.

V is TRBV19 and J is TRBJ1-2; 9 nucleotides align to TRBD1. This CDR3 comprises 16 residues. The germline V gene encodes CDR1 LNHDA and CDR2 SQIVND (reference sequence). V lost 3 bases to trimming and J lost 4 bases; unmatched junction nucleotides: 9. The CDR3 DNA reads as TGTGCCAGTAGTATCGGAAACGACAGGGGGGCCTATGGCTACACCTTC. Residues: CASSIGNDRGAYGYTF.

As to this clone: A junction boundary mismatches the germline segment, possibly from a read error. V usage is TRBV7-7 and J usage is TRBJ2-5; D is unclear. This CDR3 region has 15 residues. The germline V gene encodes CDR1 SSHAT and CDR2 FNYEAQ (reference sequence). CDR3 amino acids: CASSLVIGRQETQYF. The CDR3 coding sequence is TGTGCTAGCAGCTTAGTGATTGGCAGACAAGAGACCCAGTACTTC.

The CDR3: CASSSGGPLHF. CDR3 bases: TGTGCCAGCAGTTCAGGTGGGCCCCTCCACTTT. The chain is built from TRBV6-5 and TRBJ1-6; D is uncertain. This CDR3 comprises 11 residues. CDR1 and CDR2 from the germline V gene are MNHEY and SVGAGI. The V and J ends lost 4 bases and 13 bases respectively, with 8 bases between them.

This chain joins TRBV7-3 and TRBJ1-1; TRBD1 matches at 10 bases. The V gene's germline CDR1 is SGHTA and CDR2 FQGTGA. After removal of 5 bases from V and 11 bases from J, the junction contained 8 bases not matched to a gene. This CDR3 is 13 amino acids long. The CDR3 loop reads CASSPDRGRAAFF. The CDR3 bases are TGTGCCAGCAGCCCTGACAGGGGGCGGGCGGCTTTCTTT.

V is TRBV7-9 and J is TRBJ2-7; no clear D. Trimming cost V 4 bases and J 3 bases, with 13 bases left between them. CDR1 SEHNR and CDR2 FQNEAQ come from the germline V gene (reference sequence). The CDR3 loop spans 14 amino acids. The CDR3 DNA reads as TGTGCCAGCAGCTCCAGCGTTCACTACTACGAGCAGTACTTC. As protein: CASSSSVHYYEQYF.

This clone was observed a handful of times. The rearrangement joins TRBV7-8 to TRBJ1-1, with TRBD1 identical over 10 bases. Germline V gene lookup returns CDR1 SGHVS and CDR2 FQNEAQ. After removal of 1 base from V and 2 bases from J, the junction contained 4 bases not matched to a gene. The CDR3 is made up of 16 amino acids. CDR3 amino acids: CASSLGGTGVNTEAFF. The CDR3 DNA follows: TGTGCCAGCAGCTTAGGGGGGACAGGGGTCAACACTGAAGCTTTCTTT.

The V call is TRBV27, the J call TRBJ2-7; TRBD2 agrees at 7 bases. Unmatched junction bases numbered 21, after V lost 3 bases and J lost 4 bases. This CDR3 comprises 19 residues. The germline V gene encodes CDR1 MNHEY and CDR2 SMNVEV (reference sequence). CDR3 DNA sequence: TGTGCCAGCAGTTTGCCGCAATATACGGCGGGAGATGTGGGTTACGAGCAGTACTTC. Amino acid sequence: CASSLPQYTAGDVGYEQYF.

V and J are TRBV27 and TRBJ1-2; unclear D gene. The CDR3 is 17 residues long. Trimming removed 5 bases from V and 6 bases from J, with 25 bases in between. Germline assignment: CDR1 MNHEY and CDR2 SMNVEV (reference sequence). The DNA for the CDR3 is TGTGCCAGCAGTCCGCAGGCTCCCCTCGGCCAGGTGAATGGCTACACCTTC. Encoded protein: CASSPQAPLGQVNGYTF.

The chain employs TRBV9 and TRBJ2-1; weak D call: TRBD1 (5 bases). V lost 5 bases to trimming and J lost 0 bases, with 21 bases between them. The CDR3 is 18 residues long. The germline V gene encodes CDR1 SGDLS and CDR2 YYNGEE. This CDR3 reads CASSHPLLQESSYNEQFF. The CDR3 DNA is TGTGCCAGCAGTCACCCCCTTCTACAGGAGAGCTCCTACAATGAGCAGTTCTTC.

V usage is TRBV6-5 and J usage is TRBJ2-2; 7 bases map to TRBD1. The junction had 5 bases not matched to a gene; V was cut back by 5 bases and J by 5 bases. CDR1 is MNHEY and CDR2 is SVGAGI in the germline V gene. The CDR3 is 14 amino acids. CDR3 region: CASSPPTGTGELFF. The DNA for the CDR3 is TGTGCCAGCAGTCCTCCGACAGGGACCGGGGAGCTGTTTTTT.